The 6 T cell receptor beta chains below come from one sample, sequenced in a study of post-analysis software for immune sequencing data. The antigens for these receptors are not known. Findings and caveats of the study: Roughly five TRBV segments appeared more often in patients than in controls, and TRBV5-6, TRBV5-1 and TRBV20-1 were among these.

Researchers reported that TCR beta cDNA libraries carried unique molecular identifiers. TCRdb fed the PCR reads into MiXCR, producing one record per CDR3 protein. The table includes 700,000 to 900,000 distinct CDR3 sequences, about 43% detected once. The specimen sequenced was blood. The receptors come from a girl aged 5 to 17 with multiple sclerosis.

This clonotype was observed a handful of times. The gene calls are TRBV3-1 and TRBJ1-1; no clear D gene. Germline assignment: CDR1 LGHDT and CDR2 YNNKEL (reference sequence). This CDR3 has 14 amino acids. The V end lost 4 bases, the J end lost 1 base, and 10 bases lay between the germline ends. The CDR3 protein is CASSPTNRNTEAFF. CDR3 nucleotides: TGTGCCAGCAGCCCCACCAACAGGAACACTGAAGCTTTCTTT. Looking up the rest from reference TRBV3-1 and TRBJ1-1 gives the full variable domain: DTAVSQTPKYLVTQMGNDKSIKCEQNLGHDTMYWYKQDSKKFLKIMFSYNNKELIINETVPNRFSPKSPDKAHLNLHINSLELGDSAVYFCASSPTNRNTEAFFGQGTRLTVV.

This rearrangement joins TRBV28 to TRBJ2-5; possible D gene TRBD2, 5 bases. Trimming cost V 4 bases and J 0 bases, with 21 bases left between them. CDR3 size: 18 residues. In germline, CDR1 is MDHEN, CDR2 SYDVKM. CDR3 DNA sequence: TGTGCCAGCAGTTCTCTGGAGAATAGCGAGCTGTACCAAGAGACCCAGTACTTC. This encodes CASSSLENSELYQETQYF. The full variable domain, rest sourced from reference TRBV28 and TRBJ2-5, is DVKVTQSSRYLVKRTGEKVFLECVQDMDHENMFWYRQDPGLGLRLIYFSYDVKMKEKGDIPEGYSVSREKKERFSLILESASTNQTSMYLCASSSLENSELYQETQYFGPGTRLLVL.

This clonotype has more than one count but fewer than ten. This rearrangement joins TRBV29-1 to TRBJ2-1; TRBD1 agrees at 12 bases. Per germline, CDR1 SQVTM and CDR2 ANQGSEA. The CDR3 totals 13 residues. J lost 9 bases, V lost 6 bases, and 6 bases had no gene match. The CDR3 loop is CSVLGQGAGEQFF. CDR3 DNA: TGCAGCGTCCTGGGACAGGGGGCCGGTGAGCAGTTCTTC.

The rearrangement joins TRBV12-3 or TRBV12-4 to TRBJ1-1, with 7 bases lining up with TRBD1. The V gene end was trimmed by 8 bases and the J gene end by 5 bases; junction bases not matched to a gene: 14. The CDR3 totals 15 residues. CDR3: CASSKQGSARTEAFF. The CDR3 DNA follows: TGTGCCAGCTCTAAACAGGGGAGTGCGAGGACTGAAGCTTTCTTT.

This clonotype occurred a few times. This rearrangement joins TRBV4-3 to TRBJ2-7, with unresolved D. The CDR3 is made up of 15 amino acids. Trimming took off 4 bases at V and 0 bases at J, with 13 bases between the two ends. Germline loops: CDR1 LGHNA, CDR2 YSLEER. The CDR3 region is CASSPSVGSSYEQYF. In DNA form, the CDR3 reads TGCGCCAGCAGCCCTTCCGTGGGAAGCTCCTACGAGCAGTACTTC.

This chain links TRBV7-9 with TRBJ2-1; 7 bases fit TRBD1. There are 14 residues in the CDR3. CDR1 is SEHNR, CDR2 FQNEAQ, per germline (reference sequence). V was clipped by 8 bases and J by 8 bases; unmatched bases: 12. This CDR3 reads CASPEGALLDEQFF. In DNA, the CDR3 is TGTGCCAGCCCAGAGGGGGCCCTCTTGGATGAGCAGTTCTTC.